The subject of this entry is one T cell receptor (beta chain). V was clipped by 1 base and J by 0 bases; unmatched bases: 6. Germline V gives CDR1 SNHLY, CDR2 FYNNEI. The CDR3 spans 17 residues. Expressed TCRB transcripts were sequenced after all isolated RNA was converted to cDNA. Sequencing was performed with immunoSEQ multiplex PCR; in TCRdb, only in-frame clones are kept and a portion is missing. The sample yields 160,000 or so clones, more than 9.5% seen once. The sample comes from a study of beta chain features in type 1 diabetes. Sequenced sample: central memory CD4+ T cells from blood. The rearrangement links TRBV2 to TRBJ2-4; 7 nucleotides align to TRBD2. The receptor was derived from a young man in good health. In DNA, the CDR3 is TGTGCCAGCAGTGAAGAGCGGGGATCCATAGCCAAAAACATTCAGTACTTC. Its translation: CASSEERGSIAKNIQYF.